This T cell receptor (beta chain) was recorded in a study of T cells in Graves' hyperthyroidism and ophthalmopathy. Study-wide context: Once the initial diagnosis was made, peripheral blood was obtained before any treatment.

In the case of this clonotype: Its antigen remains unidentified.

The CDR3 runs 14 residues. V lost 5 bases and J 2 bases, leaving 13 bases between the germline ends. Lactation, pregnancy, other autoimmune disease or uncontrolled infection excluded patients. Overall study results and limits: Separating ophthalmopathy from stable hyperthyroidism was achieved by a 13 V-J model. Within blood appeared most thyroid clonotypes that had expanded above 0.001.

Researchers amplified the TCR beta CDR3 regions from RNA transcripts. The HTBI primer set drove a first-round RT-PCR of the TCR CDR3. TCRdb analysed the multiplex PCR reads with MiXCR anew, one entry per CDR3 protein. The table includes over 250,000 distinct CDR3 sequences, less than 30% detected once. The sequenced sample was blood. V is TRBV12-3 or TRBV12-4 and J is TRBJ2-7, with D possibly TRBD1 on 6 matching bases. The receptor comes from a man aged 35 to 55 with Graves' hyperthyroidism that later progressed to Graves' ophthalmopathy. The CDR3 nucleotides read TGTGCCAGCAGTGACAGGACCAACCCCTACGAGCAGTACTTC. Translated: CASSDRTNPYEQYF.